These 27 T cell receptor beta chains share one sample of origin, sequenced in a study of blood T cell dynamics during melanoma immunotherapy. The time point is: pre-treatment baseline. The data were produced by immunoSEQ multiplex PCR, yet TCRdb's version contains in-frame clones alone and is incomplete. The sample contains around 3,300 clones, about 92% of which appear only once. This material consisted of effector memory CD8+ T cells from blood, taken from a patient treated with checkpoint blockade. The receptors were sampled from a human donor with melanoma.

The chain couples TRBV5-6 to TRBJ2-1; D is unresolved. The CDR3 runs 12 residues. With 3 bases removed from V and 12 bases from J, the gap between germline ends came to 13 bases. CDR1 is SGHDT, CDR2 YYEEEE, per germline. The CDR3 region has the DNA TGTGCCAGCAGCTCAACACAGAAGGGGCAGTTCTTC. It encodes CASSSTQKGQFF. Supplemented by reference TRBV5-6 and TRBJ2-1, the full variable domain reads DAGVTQSPTHLIKTRGQQVTLRCSPKSGHDTVSWYQQALGQGPQFIFQYYEEEERQRGNFPDRFSGHQFPNYSSELNVNALLLGDSALYLCASSSTQKGQFFGPGTRLTVL.

The chain recombines TRBV14 with TRBJ2-3, with 8 bases fitting TRBD2. V shed 3 bases and J 3 bases; nucleotides not matched to a gene: 2. The germline CDR1 and CDR2 sequences are SGHDN and FVKESK. There are 14 residues in the CDR3. In DNA, the CDR3 is TGTGCCAGCAGCCACGGGACTAGGACAGATACGCAGTATTTT. Translated: CASSHGTRTDTQYF.

This rearrangement joins TRBV30 to TRBJ1-1; the D is unclear. Looked up from germline, CDR1 is GTSNPN and CDR2 is SVGIG (reference sequence). V lost 0 bases to trimming and J lost 1 base, with 6 bases between them. The CDR3 sequence is 13 residues long. This chain's CDR3 is CAWSVQWNTEAFF. The CDR3 DNA reads as TGTGCCTGGAGTGTACAATGGAACACTGAAGCTTTCTTT.

This rearrangement joins TRBV9 to TRBJ2-7; 8 bases align to TRBD1. The CDR3 sequence is 15 residues long. V dropped 4 bases and J dropped 0; count of bases not matched to a gene: 6. The germline gives CDR1 SGDLS, CDR2 YYNGEE. This CDR3 is CASSLRTGTSYEQYF. CDR3 sequence (DNA): TGTGCCAGCAGCCTACGGACAGGGACCTCCTACGAGCAGTACTTC.

The chain joins TRBV7-3 to TRBJ2-1; D is unresolved. Trimming left V 0 bases short and J 3 bases short, with 3 bases between. The CDR3 runs to 13 residues. CDR1 is SGHTA and CDR2 is FQGTGA in the germline V gene. The CDR3 sequence is CASSLTSYNEQFF. The CDR3 DNA reads TGTGCCAGCAGCTTAACAAGCTACAATGAGCAGTTCTTC.

The chain carries TRBV13 and TRBJ2-7, with 8 bases lining up with TRBD2. Trimming at V came to 3 bases and at J to 7 bases, leaving 11 bases not matched to a gene. Germline CDR1 and CDR2: PRHDT and FYEKMQ (reference sequence). The CDR3 loop spans 15 amino acids. The CDR3, as DNA: TGTGCCAGCAGCTTGGGAGCGGGAGCTCGGGTAGAGCAGTACTTC. Its protein is CASSLGAGARVEQYF.

Here the CDR3 DNA reads TGTGCCAGCAGTCGTCGGTCCAGGGCAGAAAAAATTTACGAGCAGTACTTC. It encodes CASSRRSRAEKIYEQYF. This rearrangement joins TRBV7-9 to TRBJ2-7, with TRBD1 as a possible D gene (5 bases). CDR3 length: 17 residues. CDR1 is SEHNR, CDR2 FQNEAQ, per germline (reference sequence). Trimming removed 6 bases from V and 4 bases from J, with 25 bases in between.

The chain uses TRBV28 and TRBJ2-3; D is possibly TRBD2 (5 bases). The CDR3 totals 14 residues. Germline values: CDR1 MDHEN, CDR2 SYDVKM. Trimming pared 2 bases from V and 4 bases from J, leaving 10 bases between. CDR3 coding DNA: TGTGCCAGCAGTTTACAACTAGTTGCAGATACGCAGTATTTT. Its translation: CASSLQLVADTQYF.

The rearrangement links TRBV27 to TRBJ2-1; D is unresolved. The CDR3 covers 12 residues. The V end was cut by 5 bases, the J end by 8 bases, with 10 bases between. Germline-derived CDR1 and CDR2 are MNHEY and SMNVEV (reference sequence). CDR3 protein: CASSPSMDEQFF. As DNA, the CDR3 is TGTGCCAGCAGTCCATCGATGGATGAGCAGTTCTTC.

The chain employs TRBV11-3 and TRBJ2-1; 7 nucleotides line up with TRBD2. The CDR3 extends over 17 amino acids. The junction had 10 bases not matched to a gene; V was cut back by 5 bases and J by 0 bases. From germline, CDR1 is SGHNT and CDR2 YENEEA. The CDR3 nucleotides read TGTGCCAGCAGCCCCCGTCTAGCGGCCAGCTCCTACAATGAGCAGTTCTTC. It specifies CASSPRLAASSYNEQFF.

The genes are TRBV27 and TRBJ1-5; D is possibly TRBD1 (5 bases). This CDR3 region has 12 residues. V was cut by 5 bases and J by 6 bases, with 8 bases left in between. Germline CDR1 is MNHEY and CDR2 is SMNVEV (reference sequence). The CDR3 DNA reads as TGTGCCAGCAGTAAAAGGGGTCAGCCCCAGCATTTT. It codes for CASSKRGQPQHF.

The V and J genes are TRBV19 and TRBJ1-2, with D perhaps matching TRBD1 (5 bases). The CDR3 is 11 residues long. The V end lost 5 bases, the J end lost 6 bases, and 7 bases lay between the germline ends. CDR1 is LNHDA, CDR2 SQIVND, per germline (reference sequence). The CDR3, as DNA: TGTGCCAGTAGTTTCAGGGATGGCTACACCTTC. Its protein product is CASSFRDGYTF.

The chain recombines TRBV9 with TRBJ1-1, with 7 bases fitting TRBD1. The CDR3 covers 14 residues. Germline V gene data show CDR1 as SGDLS and CDR2 as YYNGEE. V was pared by 5 bases and J by 1 base, with 5 bases of the junction left unmatched. CDR3 nucleotide sequence: TGTGCCAGCAGGATAGGGGACAGGAACACTGAAGCTTTCTTT. Its translation is CASRIGDRNTEAFF.

The chain uses TRBV7-9 and TRBJ2-2; a possible D gene is TRBD1 (5 bases). The germline V gene encodes CDR1 SEHNR and CDR2 FQNEAQ (reference sequence). This CDR3 has 15 residues. V dropped 5 bases and J dropped 6 bases, with 16 bases sitting between them. CDR3 sequence reads: CASSPRQGGPGELFF. Written as DNA, the CDR3 is TGTGCCAGCAGCCCCCGCCAGGGTGGCCCCGGGGAGCTGTTTTTT.

The V and J genes are TRBV30 and TRBJ2-3, with 8 bases aligning to TRBD2. The V gene end was trimmed by 0 bases and the J gene end by 6 bases; junction bases not matched to a gene: 8. CDR3 size: 15 residues. Germline CDR1 is GTSNPN and CDR2 is SVGIG (reference sequence). DNA for the CDR3: TGTGCCTGGAGTGTACGGAACGGGAGGGCTGATACGCAGTATTTT. Translated: CAWSVRNGRADTQYF. The whole variable domain, filled in from reference TRBV30 and TRBJ2-3, reads SQTIHQWPATLVQPVGSPLSLECTVEGTSNPNLYWYRQAAGRGLQLLFYSVGIGQISSEVPQNLSASRPQDRQFILSSKKLLLSDSGFYLCAWSVRNGRADTQYFGPGTRLTVL.

This chain joins TRBV2 and TRBJ2-2; TRBD2 matches 13 bases. Germline V gene sequence: CDR1 SNHLY, CDR2 FYNNEI. The CDR3 length is 19 residues. With 0 bases clipped from V and 7 bases from J, the junction kept 11 bases outside the gene matches. This CDR3 is CASSEALVRLAGGYGELFF. The CDR3 nucleotides read TGTGCCAGCAGTGAAGCGCTTGTGCGACTAGCGGGAGGATACGGGGAGCTGTTTTTT.

The J gene is TRBJ2-1, the V gene TRBV2; 16 bases map to TRBD2. CDR3 size: 19 residues. Germline V lookup: CDR1 SNHLY, CDR2 FYNNEI. Trimming at V came to 0 bases and at J to 2 bases, leaving 4 bases not matched to a gene. The DNA of the CDR3 is TGTGCCAGCAGTGAAGCGGGGACTAGCGGGAGGGCCGCCTACAATGAGCAGTTCTTC. This sequence encodes CASSEAGTSGRAAYNEQFF. The full variable domain, completed using reference TRBV2 and TRBJ2-1, is EPEVTQTPSHQVTQMGQEVILRCVPISNHLYFYWYRQILGQKVEFLVSFYNNEISEKSEIFDDQFSVERPDGSNFTLKIRSTKLEDSAMYFCASSEAGTSGRAAYNEQFFGPGTRLTVL.

The chain is built from TRBV28 and TRBJ2-5; D not resolved. The tail of the sequence fits TRBJ2-7 better, so the J call may be wrong. The CDR3 has 16 residues. Germline V gene lookup returns CDR1 MDHEN and CDR2 SYDVKM. CDR3 protein: CASNHPLAVRNYEQYF. The CDR3 DNA follows: TGTGCCAGCAACCACCCCCTGGCAGTCCGAAACTACGAGCAGTACTTC.

The J gene is TRBJ2-5, the V gene TRBV10-3; tentative D call: TRBD1 (6 bases). This CDR3 spans 18 amino acids. Germline-derived CDR1 and CDR2 are ENHRY and SYGVKD. The ends were cut back, 1 base at V and 1 base at J, with 19 bases in the middle. CDR3 residues: CAISEFESSDRPQETQYF. The CDR3 DNA reads TGTGCCATCAGTGAGTTCGAGTCGTCTGACAGGCCCCAAGAGACCCAGTACTTC.

J is TRBJ2-7 and V is TRBV11-2; tentatively, D is TRBD1 (5 bases). Germline V gene data show CDR1 as SGHAT and CDR2 as FQNNGV. Deletions cut 5 bases from V and 5 bases from J, with 16 bases between. The CDR3 length is 14 residues. DNA of the CDR3: TGTGCCAGCAGCCCACGGCCAGGGTCCAACGAGCAGTACTTC. Translation gives CASSPRPGSNEQYF.

The gene calls are TRBV15 and TRBJ2-7, with a weak D call TRBD2 (5 bases). The V end was cut by 3 bases, the J end by 7 bases, with 16 bases between. The CDR3 is made up of 14 amino acids. Looked up from germline, CDR1 is LNHNV and CDR2 is YYDKDF (reference sequence). CDR3 sequence reads: CATSSGEGLWEQYF. The CDR3 bases are TGTGCCACCAGCAGTGGAGAGGGCCTCTGGGAGCAGTACTTC.

The chain has TRBV7-3 and TRBJ2-3, with 8 bases fitting TRBD2. The CDR3 has 16 residues. V gave up 5 bases and J gave up 1 base; unmatched junction bases: 8. Germline V gives CDR1 SGHTA, CDR2 FQGTGA. Here the CDR3 DNA reads TGTGCCAGCAGCGCGGGACTAGGTTGGGGCACAGATACGCAGTATTTT. Its translation: CASSAGLGWGTDTQYF.

The chain carries TRBV30 and TRBJ2-1; no definite D call. This CDR3 contains 13 residues. Trimming left V 0 bases short and J 6 bases short, with 9 bases between. Germline V gene data show CDR1 as GTSNPN and CDR2 as SVGIG (reference sequence). For the CDR3, the DNA is TGTGCCTGGAGTGTAGGTAGTATCAATGAGCAGTTCTTC. Translated: CAWSVGSINEQFF. The whole variable domain, filled in from reference TRBV30 and TRBJ2-1, reads SQTIHQWPATLVQPVGSPLSLECTVEGTSNPNLYWYRQAAGRGLQLLFYSVGIGQISSEVPQNLSASRPQDRQFILSSKKLLLSDSGFYLCAWSVGSINEQFFGPGTRLTVL.

This chain uses TRBV4-3 with TRBJ1-2, with 9 bases identical to TRBD1. The CDR3 loop spans 15 amino acids. J was trimmed by 6 bases and V by 4 bases; bases with no gene match: 9. Germline V gene lookup returns CDR1 LGHNA and CDR2 YSLEER. In nucleotides, the CDR3 is TGCGCCAGCAGCCTGTCGACAGGGGGTTCTCATGGCTACACCTTC. Translating gives CASSLSTGGSHGYTF.

This chain joins TRBV28 and TRBJ2-7, with a weak D call TRBD1 (6 bases). Looked up from germline, CDR1 is MDHEN and CDR2 is SYDVKM. This CDR3 contains 14 residues. V lost 6 bases to trimming and J lost 3 bases, with 15 bases between them. The CDR3, as DNA: TGTGCCAGCAGACCTCCGGACAGCTACTACGAGCAGTACTTC. Translation gives CASRPPDSYYEQYF.

The chain couples TRBV7-9 to TRBJ1-2; no clear D gene. The length of the CDR3 is 13 residues. The ends were cut back, 2 bases at V and 5 bases at J, with 9 bases in the middle. The germline gives CDR1 SEHNR, CDR2 FQNEAQ (reference sequence). The CDR3 here is CASSLMEQYGYTF. The CDR3 nucleotides are TGTGCCAGCAGCTTAATGGAGCAGTATGGCTACACCTTC. The whole variable domain, filled in from reference TRBV7-9 and TRBJ1-2, reads DTGVSQNPRHKITKRGQNVTFRCDPISEHNRLYWYRQTLGQGPEFLTYFQNEAQLEKSRLLSDRFSAERPKGSFSTLEIQRTEQGDSAMYLCASSLMEQYGYTFGSGTRLTVV.

A single count supports this clone. J is TRBJ2-7 and V is TRBV7-8, with 10 bases lining up with TRBD2. The CDR3 has 18 residues. The trim removed 1 base at V and 0 bases at J, leaving 9 bases unmatched. Per germline, CDR1 SGHVS and CDR2 FQNEAQ. CDR3 sequence reads: CASSLVGASGRSSYEQYF. CDR3 nucleotides: TGTGCCAGCAGCTTAGTGGGGGCTAGCGGGAGAAGCTCCTACGAGCAGTACTTC.